This T cell receptor beta chain was recorded in a study of blood T cell repertoires in COVID-19. In germline, CDR1 is SQVTM, CDR2 ANQGSEA. The ends lost 0 bases at V and 1 base at J; junction bases unmatched: 4. CDR3 length: 15 amino acids. The assay was immunoSEQ multiplex PCR, and TCRdb's table has in-frame clones only and misses some. Among 200,000 to 250,000 clones, approximately 80% were seen once, and the ten largest hold 4.3%. The sequencing sample was made of PBMCs or T cells enriched from blood (not recorded which). The chain joins TRBV29-1 to TRBJ1-2, with TRBD1 matching over 8 bases. The receptor comes from a man aged 30-40 years with acute COVID-19. CDR3 sequence reads: CSVEEPRGLNYGYTF. The CDR3 coding sequence is TGCAGCGTTGAAGAGCCCAGGGGGCTTAACTATGGCTACACCTTC.